This is a list of T cell receptor beta chains from one sample in a study of blood T cell repertoires in COVID-19. TCRdb's copy holds only in-frame clones and misses some; the assay was immunoSEQ multiplex PCR. The sample carries some 260,000 clones, around 90% recorded once. Material: peripheral blood. The receptors derive from an elderly man with acute or convalescent COVID-19. Each CDR3 is given with its conserved first and last residue. The order of the fields is J gene, D gene, V gene, clone size, CDR3 protein, CDR3 DNA. A D gene is named only where the DNA matches it firmly. Only part of the rows carry a size: once, few, many, or a class if the clone is expanded.

TRBJ2-3,-,TRBV19,-,CASSVAKWEMRTDTQYF,TGTGCCAGTAGTGTGGCCAAGTGGGAGATGAGGACAGATACGCAGTATTTT
TRBJ2-7,-,TRBV29-1,once,CSVGSSSYEQYF,TGCAGCGTTGGGTCTAGCTCCTACGAGCAGTACTTC
TRBJ1-2,TRBD1,TRBV2,-,CASSSPGQGTYGYTF,TGTGCCAGCAGCTCACCGGGACAGGGAACCTATGGCTACACCTTC
TRBJ2-2,-,TRBV6-5,once,CASRDSGLNTGELFF,TGTGCCAGCAGGGACTCAGGACTAAACACCGGGGAGCTGTTTTTT
TRBJ1-1,-,TRBV5-1,once,CASSWAGLDTEAFF,TGCGCCAGCAGCTGGGCGGGCTTGGACACTGAAGCTTTCTTT
TRBJ1-2,-,TRBV11-2,-,CASSLETGLTGYTF,TGTGCCAGCAGCTTAGAGACGGGACTTACGGGCTACACCTTC
TRBJ2-1,-,TRBV3-1/TRBV3-2,-,CASSQESVNEQFF,TGTGCCAGCAGCCAAGAGAGCGTTAATGAGCAGTTCTTC
TRBJ2-5,TRBD2,TRBV4-3,few,CASSQLRGGGGAPETQYF,TGCGCCAGCAGCCAACTGCGGGGCGGCGGGGGGGCCCCAGAGACCCAGTACTTC
TRBJ1-1,-,TRBV2,few,CASSSTGDTEAFF,TGTGCCAGCAGCTCTACAGGAGACACTGAAGCTTTCTTT
TRBJ1-6,TRBD1,TRBV6-6,-,CASIPDRGLNDSPLHF,TGTGCCAGCATCCCGGACAGGGGGCTTAATGATTCACCCCTCCACTTT
TRBJ1-1,TRBD1,TRBV18,-,CASSPSQGSRNTEAFF,TGTGCCAGCTCACCTTCACAGGGGAGTCGGAACACTGAAGCTTTCTTT
TRBJ1-6,-,TRBV5-6,once,CASSPEGQPGVPLHF,TGTGCCAGCAGCCCGGAGGGGCAGCCCGGAGTACCCCTCCACTTT
TRBJ2-7,TRBD1,TRBV3-1/TRBV3-2,-,CASSPGTGGGQYF,TGTGCCAGCAGCCCGGGGACAGGGGGTGGGCAGTACTTC
TRBJ1-5,-,TRBV3-1/TRBV3-2,-,CASSGTPRDRPQHF,TGTGCCAGCAGCGGGACACCGAGAGATCGGCCCCAGCATTTT
TRBJ2-3,TRBD2,TRBV29-1,-,CSVEDTGGMTDTQYF,TGCAGCGTTGAAGATACGGGGGGGATGACAGATACGCAGTATTTT
TRBJ1-5,-,TRBV2,-,CASTDRGLSNQPQHF,TGTGCCAGCACCGATAGGGGCCTTAGCAATCAGCCCCAGCATTTT
TRBJ2-1,-,TRBV12-5,-,CASGLGPLVTRNEQFF,TGTGCTAGTGGTTTGGGGCCCTTGGTAACCCGCAATGAGCAGTTCTTC
TRBJ1-2,-,TRBV19,-,CASSAQGSLAYGYTF,TGTGCCAGTAGTGCACAGGGTTCCCTCGCCTATGGCTACACCTTC
TRBJ1-5,-,TRBV5-5,-,CASSLGHNNQPQHF,TGTGCCAGCAGTTTAGGACACAACAATCAGCCCCAGCATTTT
TRBJ2-7,TRBD1,TRBV19,-,CASSPGQGGEQYF,TGTGCCAGTAGTCCAGGACAGGGGGGAGAGCAGTACTTC
TRBJ1-5,-,TRBV5-6,-,CASSLNRLDRRNQPQHF,TGTGCCAGCAGCCTGAATCGACTCGACAGGCGCAATCAGCCCCAGCATTTT
TRBJ1-3,-,TRBV27,-,CASSSTVSGNTIYF,TGTGCCAGCAGCTCGACAGTGTCTGGAAACACCATATATTTT
TRBJ1-6,-,TRBV7-2,-,CASSLTRVNNSPLHF,TGTGCCAGCAGCTTAACACGGGTTAATAATTCACCCCTCCACTTT
TRBJ2-3,-,TRBV19,-,CASSWGTSARDTQYF,TGTGCCAGTAGTTGGGGGACATCGGCAAGAGATACGCAGTATTTT
TRBJ2-7,-,TRBV3-1/TRBV3-2,-,CASSQGYVGSYEQYF,TGTGCCAGCAGCCAAGGTTACGTCGGGTCGTACGAGCAGTACTTC
TRBJ2-4,-,TRBV7-9,-,CASSFSAGTKNIQYF,TGTGCCAGCAGCTTCTCGGCAGGGACCAAAAACATTCAGTACTTC
TRBJ2-5,TRBD1,TRBV5-1,-,CASSPRDRAETQYF,TGCGCCAGCAGCCCTCGGGACAGGGCAGAGACCCAGTACTTC
TRBJ2-5,-,TRBV3-1/TRBV3-2,-,CASSQELLQETQYF,TGTGCCAGCAGCCAAGAGTTACTGCAAGAGACCCAGTACTTC
TRBJ1-1,TRBD1,TRBV4-1,-,CASSQQIQGETEAFF,TGCGCCAGCAGCCAGCAAATACAGGGGGAAACTGAAGCTTTCTTT
TRBJ2-7,TRBD1,TRBV11-1,-,CASSRDRGYEQYF,TGTGCCAGCAGTCGGGACAGGGGATACGAGCAGTACTTC
TRBJ2-1,TRBD2,TRBV10-3,-,CAISEWEGGKAGNEQFF,TGTGCCATCAGTGAGTGGGAGGGCGGGAAGGCTGGCAATGAGCAGTTCTTC
TRBJ2-3,-,TRBV7-2,-,CASSSRSSPDTQYF,TGTGCCAGCAGCTCGAGGAGCAGTCCAGATACGCAGTATTTT
TRBJ2-1,TRBD2,TRBV18,-,CASSPIVASGISYNEQFF,TGTGCCAGCTCACCGATTGTTGCTAGCGGAATCTCCTACAATGAGCAGTTCTTC
TRBJ1-5,-,TRBV7-8,-,CASSASQGGQPQHF,TGTGCCAGCAGCGCCTCACAAGGAGGCCAGCCCCAGCATTTT
TRBJ2-5,TRBD2,TRBV7-9,once,CASSLDLAGYQYF,TGTGCCAGCAGCTTAGACCTAGCGGGTTATCAGTACTTC
TRBJ1-5,-,TRBV7-8,-,CASSLVVMGQGSNQPQHF,TGTGCCAGCAGCTTAGTCGTGATGGGCCAGGGGAGCAATCAGCCCCAGCATTTT
TRBJ1-5,-,TRBV11-2,-,CASSLNREQPQHF,TGTGCCAGCAGCTTAAACAGGGAACAGCCCCAGCATTTT
TRBJ2-7,-,TRBV6-6,-,CASSPVSTGHYEQYF,TGTGCCAGCAGCCCAGTTTCAACAGGACATTACGAGCAGTACTTC
TRBJ2-5,-,TRBV7-2,-,CASSFKQGRETQYF,TGTGCCAGCAGCTTCAAGCAGGGGCGGGAGACCCAGTACTTC
TRBJ2-3,-,TRBV5-4,-,CASSVQGTGTDTQYF,TGTGCCAGCAGCGTACAGGGAACTGGCACAGATACGCAGTATTTT
TRBJ2-7,TRBD2,TRBV18,few,CASSPTSGSVSYEQYF,TGTGCCAGCTCACCAACGAGCGGGAGTGTCTCCTACGAGCAGTACTTC
TRBJ2-5,-,TRBV28,-,CASDAGLSAETQYF,TGTGCCAGCGATGCAGGCCTTTCCGCGGAGACCCAGTACTTC
TRBJ1-2,TRBD1,TRBV13,-,CASSFRGNGYTF,TGTGCCAGCAGCTTCAGGGGGAACGGCTACACCTTC
TRBJ1-5,TRBD1,TRBV6-5,once,CASSGTGLYQPQHF,TGTGCCAGCTCGGGGACAGGGTTATATCAGCCCCAGCATTTT
TRBJ1-1,TRBD1,TRBV14,once,CASSDHGQGSTEAFF,TGTGCCAGCAGCGATCACGGACAGGGGAGCACTGAAGCTTTCTTT
TRBJ1-5,TRBD1,TRBV28,-,CASSSPDRGNQPQHF,TGTGCCAGCAGTTCCCCGGACAGGGGGAATCAGCCCCAGCATTTT
TRBJ2-7,-,TRBV5-5,few,CASSTRSSYEQYF,TGTGCCAGCAGCACGAGGAGCTCCTACGAGCAGTACTTC
TRBJ2-6,TRBD1,TRBV13,-,CASSAPTGAGTGANVLTF,TGTGCCAGCAGCGCCCCCACAGGGGCTGGGACTGGGGCCAACGTCCTGACTTTC
TRBJ1-1,-,TRBV3-1/TRBV3-2,-,CASKRGGPNTEAFF,TGTGCCAGCAAACGGGGGGGCCCGAACACTGAAGCTTTCTTT
TRBJ2-2,TRBD2,TRBV7-3,-,CASSFSGGAFTGELFF,TGTGCCAGCAGCTTTAGCGGGGGGGCATTCACCGGGGAGCTGTTTTTT
TRBJ2-7,TRBD2,TRBV18,-,CASSPPGTRAYEQYF,TGTGCCAGCTCACCACCAGGGACTAGAGCCTACGAGCAGTACTTC
TRBJ1-3,-,TRBV9,once,CASSVVSGGPGNTIYF,TGTGCCAGCAGCGTAGTCTCCGGGGGTCCTGGAAACACCATATATTTT